The present entry profiles one T cell receptor beta chain with its context. This specimen belongs to a study of blood T cell repertoires in COVID-19. As for the study in general: The United States, Italy and Spain provided the acute and convalescent COVID-19 samples. PBMCs, B-cell-depleted T cells, or T cells provided the cDNA or gDNA that made up the material.

The CDR3 extends over 15 amino acids. V shed 4 bases, J shed 4 bases, and the junction held 7 bases outside the gene matches. In germline, CDR1 is SGHNT, CDR2 YENEEA. Only in-frame clones appear in the TCRdb table, and some are missing; sequencing was by immunoSEQ multiplex PCR. Here the sample spans more than 300,000 clones, approximately 87% being singletons. The origin of this receptor is a woman in her 30s with COVID-19, enrolled during active disease. This chain connects TRBV11-3 to TRBJ2-5; 9 positions match TRBD1. Material: peripheral blood. Here the CDR3 DNA reads TGTGCCAGCAGCTCCCGACAGGGGGGACGAGAGACCCAGTACTTC. As protein: CASSSRQGGRETQYF.